Each of the 10 T cell receptor beta chains below was sequenced from the same sample in a study of cytomegalovirus exposure and HLA in healthy donors. Use of 60 Vbeta and 13 Jbeta primers characterized the PCR. Generated by immunoSEQ multiplex PCR, the TCRdb table keeps only in-frame clones and is missing some. The sample consists of about 130,000 clones, less than 85% of them appearing once. Sequencing was carried out using PBMCs. The receptors shown here come from a man aged 18 to 30 in good health and CMV-seropositive.

This clone was counted once. Germline is not matched at one junction end, which may reflect a read error. This chain connects TRBV7-2 to TRBJ1-2; D perhaps matches TRBD1 (6 bases). This CDR3 is 14 amino acids long. In germline, CDR1 is SGHTA, CDR2 FQGNSA. CDR3 protein: CASSSTGTYYGYPF. In DNA, the CDR3 is TGTGCCAGCAGTTCAACAGGGACCTATTATGGCTACCCCTTC.

This clone was recorded only once. The CDR3 region is CASSPGQNYEQYF. CDR3 sequence (DNA): TGCGCCAGTTCTCCGGGACAGAACTACGAGCAGTACTTC. This sequence joins TRBV10-2 and TRBJ2-7; the match to TRBD1 covers 7 bases. Looked up from germline, CDR1 is WSHSY and CDR2 is SAAADI. With 9 bases clipped from V and 3 bases from J, the junction kept 8 bases outside the gene matches. The CDR3 totals 13 residues.

This rearrangement joins TRBV28 to TRBJ2-2; 11 nucleotides align to TRBD2. In germline, CDR1 is MDHEN, CDR2 SYDVKM. The CDR3 sequence is 15 residues long. J lost 6 bases, V lost 5 bases, and 5 bases had no gene match. The CDR3 sequence is CASSLAGGPAGELFF. CDR3 coding DNA: TGTGCCAGCAGTCTAGCGGGGGGCCCGGCCGGGGAGCTGTTTTTT.

This clone was found a few times. The chain joins TRBV5-1 to TRBJ1-1, with TRBD1 as a possible D gene (6 bases). Germline V lookup: CDR1 SGHRS, CDR2 YFSETQ. This CDR3 comprises 15 residues. Trimming left V 4 bases short and J 0 bases short, with 13 bases between. The CDR3 nucleotides are TGCGCCAGCAGCGCCCGACAGGCCTTGAACACTGAAGCTTTCTTT. Translated: CASSARQALNTEAFF.

The V and J genes are TRBV5-1 and TRBJ2-5, with D perhaps TRBD2 (6 bases). Trimming stripped 6 bases from V and 1 base from J, with 16 bases between. This CDR3 contains 15 residues. CDR1 is SGHRS and CDR2 is YFSETQ in the germline V gene. The CDR3 DNA follows: TGCGCCAGCAACCGGGACTTTCCGACCCAAGAGACCCAGTACTTC. Translating gives CASNRDFPTQETQYF.

This chain joins TRBV6-1 and TRBJ2-7, with a possible D match to TRBD2 (6 bases). Germline V lookup: CDR1 MNHNS, CDR2 SASEGT. This CDR3 has 16 amino acids. V shed 1 base and J shed 1 base, with 14 bases lying between them. The CDR3 here is CASSEVRGVGSYEQYF. The CDR3 nucleotides are TGTGCCAGCAGTGAAGTGCGGGGAGTTGGGTCCTACGAGCAGTACTTC.

The chain joins TRBV20-1 to TRBJ1-2; unclear D gene. V dropped 6 bases and J dropped 3 bases, with 5 bases sitting between them. This CDR3 contains 10 residues. CDR1 is DFQATT, CDR2 SNEGSKA, per germline (reference sequence). CDR3 region: CSAADYGYTF. CDR3 coding DNA: TGCAGTGCCGCGGACTATGGCTACACCTTC.

The chain joins TRBV10-2 to TRBJ2-3; 16 bases are shared with TRBD2. The CDR3 covers 20 residues. Germline loops: CDR1 WSHSY, CDR2 SAAADI. V gave up 0 bases and J gave up 5 bases; unmatched junction bases: 11. The DNA for the CDR3 is TGCGCCAGCAGTGAGTCTCTCACTGGGACTAGCGGGGGGGAGGAAGATACGCAGTATTTT. Protein: CASSESLTGTSGGEEDTQYF.

The rearrangement links TRBV19 to TRBJ2-6; 7 bases align to TRBD1. The germline CDR1 and CDR2 sequences are LNHDA and SQIVND (reference sequence). V dropped 6 bases and J dropped 3; count of bases not matched to a gene: 17. This CDR3 comprises 19 residues. This chain's CDR3 is CASRYFVKGGAYGANVLTF. Written as DNA, the CDR3 is TGTGCCAGTAGATACTTCGTGAAAGGGGGCGCTTATGGGGCCAACGTCCTGACTTTC. Looking up the rest from reference TRBV19 and TRBJ2-6 gives the full variable domain: DGGITQSPKYLFRKEGQNVTLSCEQNLNHDAMYWYRQDPGQGLRLIYYSQIVNDFQKGDIAEGYSVSREKKESFPLTVTSAQKNPTAFYLCASRYFVKGGAYGANVLTFGAGSRLTVL.

The rearrangement uses TRBV30 and TRBJ2-1; D might be TRBD1 (6 bases). Germline CDR1 and CDR2: GTSNPN and SVGIG (reference sequence). V lost 5 bases, J lost 8 bases, and 10 bases lay in between. CDR3 length: 11 residues. CDR3 loop: CAWQQGDEQFF. The CDR3 DNA reads as TGTGCCTGGCAACAGGGCGATGAGCAGTTCTTC.